What follows are 5 T cell receptor beta chains derived from one specimen sequenced in a study of T cells after yellow fever vaccination. MiXCR, run by TCRdb on the 5' RACE reads, gives a single entry per CDR3 protein. Here the sample spans under 600,000 distinct CDR3 sequences, about 13% being singletons. The input for sequencing was PBMCs, taken on the day of the yellow fever booster vaccination. All receptors derive from a young man who received the YFV17D yellow fever vaccine.

This clonotype was seen a handful of times. J is TRBJ2-7 and V is TRBV6-1; 7 bases align to TRBD1. V lost 5 bases, J lost 5 bases, and 9 bases stayed unmatched. The CDR3 is 14 residues long. From germline, CDR1 is MNHNS and CDR2 SASEGT. The CDR3 DNA reads as TGTGCCAGCAGTCCAAGGCACAGGGGCGACGAGCAGTACTTC. Protein sequence: CASSPRHRGDEQYF.

This clonotype was recorded a few times. The chain couples TRBV12-3 or TRBV12-4 to TRBJ1-1, with 7 bases identical to TRBD1. The CDR3 sequence is 14 residues long. V was pared by 6 bases and J by 2 bases, with 6 bases of the junction left unmatched. DNA of the CDR3: TGTGCCAGCAGGGGACAGTTGGGAAACACTGAAGCTTTCTTT. This gives the protein CASRGQLGNTEAFF.

This chain links TRBV29-1 with TRBJ2-5; D ambiguous. Looked up from germline, CDR1 is SQVTM and CDR2 is ANQGSEA. This CDR3 region has 14 residues. Trimming took 2 bases from V and 1 from J, leaving 11 bases between them. CDR3 sequence (DNA): TGCAGCGTTGAACATCCAGGAGCCCAAGAGACCCAGTACTTC. This codes for CSVEHPGAQETQYF. Looking up the rest from reference TRBV29-1 and TRBJ2-5 gives the full variable domain: SAVISQKPSRDICQRGTSLTIQCQVDSQVTMMFWYRQQPGQSLTLIATANQGSEATYESGFVIDKFPISRPNLTFSTLTVSNMSPEDSSIYLCSVEHPGAQETQYFGPGTRLLVL.

The gene calls are TRBV9 and TRBJ1-2; possibly TRBD1 for D (5 bases). CDR3 length: 15 residues. Germline CDR1 reads SGDLS; CDR2 reads YYNGEE. V lost 3 bases and J lost 2, with 14 bases in between. The CDR3 bases are TGTGCCAGCAGCGCCGGTGCACAGGAGAACTATGGCTACACCTTC. Translation: CASSAGAQENYGYTF.

This clonotype came up a few times. This chain connects TRBV9 to TRBJ2-7, with 8 bases aligning to TRBD2. The V segment lost 1 base and the J segment 1 base; nucleotides outside the gene matches: 1. The CDR3 sequence is 14 residues long. CDR1 is SGDLS and CDR2 is YYNGEE in the germline V gene. CDR3 amino acids: CASSVTGGSYEQYF. In DNA form, the CDR3 reads TGTGCCAGCAGCGTAACGGGAGGGTCCTACGAGCAGTACTTC.